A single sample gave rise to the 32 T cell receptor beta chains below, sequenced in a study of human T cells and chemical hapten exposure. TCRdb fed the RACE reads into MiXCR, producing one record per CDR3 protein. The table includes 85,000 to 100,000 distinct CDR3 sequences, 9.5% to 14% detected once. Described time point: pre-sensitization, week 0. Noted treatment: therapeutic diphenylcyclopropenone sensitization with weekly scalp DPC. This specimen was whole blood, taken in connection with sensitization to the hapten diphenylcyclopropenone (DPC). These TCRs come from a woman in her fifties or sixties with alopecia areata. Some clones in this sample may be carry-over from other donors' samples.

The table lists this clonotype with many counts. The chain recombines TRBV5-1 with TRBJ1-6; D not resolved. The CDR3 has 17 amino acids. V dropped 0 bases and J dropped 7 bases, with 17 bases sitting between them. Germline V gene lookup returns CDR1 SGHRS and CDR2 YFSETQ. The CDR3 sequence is CASSLEVTSRQNSPLHF. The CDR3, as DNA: TGCGCCAGCAGCTTGGAAGTCACTTCCCGTCAGAATTCACCCCTCCACTTT.

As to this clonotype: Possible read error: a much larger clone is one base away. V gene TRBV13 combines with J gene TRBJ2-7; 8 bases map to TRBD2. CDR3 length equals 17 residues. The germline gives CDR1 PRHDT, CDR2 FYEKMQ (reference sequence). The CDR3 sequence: CASSLKFSGVRAYEQNF. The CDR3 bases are TGTGCCAGCAGCCTGAAGTTTAGCGGGGTTAGAGCCTACGAGCAGAACTTC.

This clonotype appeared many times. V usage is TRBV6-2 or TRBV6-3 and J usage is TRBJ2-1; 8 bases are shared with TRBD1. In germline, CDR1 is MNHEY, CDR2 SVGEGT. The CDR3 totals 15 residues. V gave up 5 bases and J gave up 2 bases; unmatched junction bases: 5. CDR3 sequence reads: CASSTGTGAYNEQFF. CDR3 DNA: TGTGCCAGCAGTACCGGGACAGGTGCCTACAATGAGCAGTTCTTC.

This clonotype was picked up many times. The CDR3 region is CASSKDRGLGTQYF. As DNA, the CDR3 is TGTGCCAGCAGCAAGGACAGGGGCCTAGGTACGCAGTATTTT. The chain is built from TRBV7-3 and TRBJ2-3, with 9 bases aligning to TRBD1. CDR3 length equals 14 residues. V lost 5 bases to trimming and J lost 8 bases; unmatched junction nucleotides: 8. Germline loops: CDR1 SGHTA, CDR2 FQGTGA.

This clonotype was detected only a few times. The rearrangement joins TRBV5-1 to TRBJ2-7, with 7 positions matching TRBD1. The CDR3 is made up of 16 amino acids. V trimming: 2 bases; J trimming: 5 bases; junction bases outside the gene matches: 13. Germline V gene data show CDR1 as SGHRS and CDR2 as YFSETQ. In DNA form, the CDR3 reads TGCGCCAGCAGCTTAACATCTACGGGACAGAAAGACGAGCAGTACTTC. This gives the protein CASSLTSTGQKDEQYF.

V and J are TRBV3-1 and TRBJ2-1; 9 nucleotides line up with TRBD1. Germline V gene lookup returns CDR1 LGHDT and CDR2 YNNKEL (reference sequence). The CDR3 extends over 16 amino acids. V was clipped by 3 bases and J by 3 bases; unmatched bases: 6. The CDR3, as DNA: TGTGCCAGCAGCCATGAGGGGACAGGGCTCTACAATGAGCAGTTCTTC. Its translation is CASSHEGTGLYNEQFF.

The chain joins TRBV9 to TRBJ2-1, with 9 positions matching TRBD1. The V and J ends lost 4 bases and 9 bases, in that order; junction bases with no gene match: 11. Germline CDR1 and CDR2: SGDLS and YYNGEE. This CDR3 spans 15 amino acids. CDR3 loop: CASSPEGQGGGEQFF. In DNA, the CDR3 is TGTGCCAGCAGCCCCGAGGGACAGGGTGGCGGTGAGCAGTTCTTC.

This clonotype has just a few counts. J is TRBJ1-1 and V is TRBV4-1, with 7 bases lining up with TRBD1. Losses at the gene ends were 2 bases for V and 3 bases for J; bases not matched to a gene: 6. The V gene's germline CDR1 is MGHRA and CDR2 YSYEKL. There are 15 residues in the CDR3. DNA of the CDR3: TGCGCCAGCAGCCAACTACAGGGGTCGGACACTGAAGCTTTCTTT. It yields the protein CASSQLQGSDTEAFF.

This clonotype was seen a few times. In nucleotides, the CDR3 is TGTGCCAGCAGCCAAGATTGGGACAGGGAGGGTGGCATTCAGTACTTC. Its protein is CASSQDWDREGGIQYF. This sequence joins TRBV4-2 and TRBJ2-4; 9 positions agree with TRBD1. Unmatched junction bases numbered 9, after V lost 0 bases and J lost 9 bases. The CDR3 spans 16 residues. From germline, CDR1 is LGHNA and CDR2 YNFKEQ.

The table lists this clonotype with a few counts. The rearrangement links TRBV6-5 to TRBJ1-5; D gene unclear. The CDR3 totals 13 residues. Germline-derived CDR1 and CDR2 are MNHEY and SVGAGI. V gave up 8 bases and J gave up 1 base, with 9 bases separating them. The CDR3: CASGLSSNQPQHF. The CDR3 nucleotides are TGTGCCAGCGGATTATCAAGCAATCAGCCCCAGCATTTT.

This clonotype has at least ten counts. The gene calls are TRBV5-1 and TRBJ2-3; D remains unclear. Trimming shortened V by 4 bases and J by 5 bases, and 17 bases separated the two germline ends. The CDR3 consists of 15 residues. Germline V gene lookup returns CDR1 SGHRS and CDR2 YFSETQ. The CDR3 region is CASSAFSSVVDTQYF. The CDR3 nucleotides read TGCGCCAGCAGCGCGTTCTCGTCTGTGGTAGATACGCAGTATTTT.

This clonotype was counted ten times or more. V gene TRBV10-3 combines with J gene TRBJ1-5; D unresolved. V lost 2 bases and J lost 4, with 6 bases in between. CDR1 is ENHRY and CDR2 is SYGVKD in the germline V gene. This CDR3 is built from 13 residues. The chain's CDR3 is CAISEAKNQPQHF. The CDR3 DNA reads TGTGCCATCAGTGAGGCTAAAAATCAGCCCCAGCATTTT.

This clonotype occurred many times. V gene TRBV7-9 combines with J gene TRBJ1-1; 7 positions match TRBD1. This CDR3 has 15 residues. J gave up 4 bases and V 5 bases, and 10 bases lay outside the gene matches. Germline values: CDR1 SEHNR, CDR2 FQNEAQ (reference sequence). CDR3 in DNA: TGTGCCAGCAGCACCCACAGGGGCCCCGTCACTGAAGCTTTCTTT. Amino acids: CASSTHRGPVTEAFF.

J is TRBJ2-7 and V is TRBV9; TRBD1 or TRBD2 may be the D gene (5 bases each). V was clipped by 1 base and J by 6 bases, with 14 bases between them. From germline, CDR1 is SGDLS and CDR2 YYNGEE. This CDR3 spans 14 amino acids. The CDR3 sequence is CASSVTGAGGEQYF. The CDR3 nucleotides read TGTGCCAGCAGCGTAACTGGGGCTGGGGGCGAGCAGTACTTC.

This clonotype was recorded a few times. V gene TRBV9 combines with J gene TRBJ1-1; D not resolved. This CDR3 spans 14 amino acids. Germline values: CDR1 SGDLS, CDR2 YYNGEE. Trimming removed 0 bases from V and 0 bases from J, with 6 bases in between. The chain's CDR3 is CASSVEPMNTEAFF. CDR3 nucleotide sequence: TGTGCCAGCAGCGTAGAACCCATGAACACTGAAGCTTTCTTT.

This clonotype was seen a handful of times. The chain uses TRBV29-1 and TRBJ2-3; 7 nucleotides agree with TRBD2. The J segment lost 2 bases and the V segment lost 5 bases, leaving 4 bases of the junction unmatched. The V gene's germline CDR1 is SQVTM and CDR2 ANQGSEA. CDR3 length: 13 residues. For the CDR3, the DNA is TGCAGCGTTTACCGGGACTACACAGATACGCAGTATTTT. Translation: CSVYRDYTDTQYF.

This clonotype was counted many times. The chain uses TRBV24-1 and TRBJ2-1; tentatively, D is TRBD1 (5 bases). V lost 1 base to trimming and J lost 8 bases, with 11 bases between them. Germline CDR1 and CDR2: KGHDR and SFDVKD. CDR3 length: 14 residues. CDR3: CATSDFHRRDEQFF. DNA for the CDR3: TGTGCCACCAGTGATTTTCACAGGAGAGATGAGCAGTTCTTC.

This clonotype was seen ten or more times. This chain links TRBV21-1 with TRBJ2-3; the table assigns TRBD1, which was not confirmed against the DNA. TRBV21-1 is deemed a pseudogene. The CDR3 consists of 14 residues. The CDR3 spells CASWGQGGTDTQYF. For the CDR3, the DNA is TGTGCCAGCTGGGGGCAGGGCGGGACAGATACGCAGTATTTT.

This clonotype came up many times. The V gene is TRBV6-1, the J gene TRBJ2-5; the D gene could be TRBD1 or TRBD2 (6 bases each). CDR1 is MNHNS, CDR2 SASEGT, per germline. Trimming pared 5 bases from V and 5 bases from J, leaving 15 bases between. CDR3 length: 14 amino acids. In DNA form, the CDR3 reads TGTGCCAGCAGTTTGTCGGGGGCGGGGGAGACCCAGTACTTC. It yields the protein CASSLSGAGETQYF.

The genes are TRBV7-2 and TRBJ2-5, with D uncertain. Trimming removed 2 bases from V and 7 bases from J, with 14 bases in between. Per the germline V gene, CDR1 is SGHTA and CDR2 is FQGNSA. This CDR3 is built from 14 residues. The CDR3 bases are TGTGCCAGCAGCTTATTTAGGTCCTCGGGGACCCAGTACTTC. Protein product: CASSLFRSSGTQYF. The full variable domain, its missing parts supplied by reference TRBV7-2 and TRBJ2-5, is GAGVSQSPSNKVTEKGKDVELRCDPISGHTALYWYRQSLGQGLEFLIYFQGNSAPDKSGLPSDRFSAERTGGSVSTLTIQRTQQEDSAVYLCASSLFRSSGTQYFGPGTRLLVL.

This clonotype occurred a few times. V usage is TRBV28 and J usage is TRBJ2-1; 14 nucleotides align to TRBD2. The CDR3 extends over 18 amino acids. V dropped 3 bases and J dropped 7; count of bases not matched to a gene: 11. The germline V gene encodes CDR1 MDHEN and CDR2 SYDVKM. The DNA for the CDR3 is TGTGCCAGCAGTTTCGAACTACCGGGACTAGCGGGGGAAAATGAGCAGTTCTTC. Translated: CASSFELPGLAGENEQFF. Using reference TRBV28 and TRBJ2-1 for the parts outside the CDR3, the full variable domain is DVKVTQSSRYLVKRTGEKVFLECVQDMDHENMFWYRQDPGLGLRLIYFSYDVKMKEKGDIPEGYSVSREKKERFSLILESASTNQTSMYLCASSFELPGLAGENEQFFGPGTRLTVL.

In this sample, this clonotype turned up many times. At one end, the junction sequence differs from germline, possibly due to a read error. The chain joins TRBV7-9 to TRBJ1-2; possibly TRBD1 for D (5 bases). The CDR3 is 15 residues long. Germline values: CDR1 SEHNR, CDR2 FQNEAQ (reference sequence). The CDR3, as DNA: TGTGCCAGCAACTTAGAGGAGGGGCTTGCTGGTGGCTACACCTTC. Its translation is CASNLEEGLAGGYTF.

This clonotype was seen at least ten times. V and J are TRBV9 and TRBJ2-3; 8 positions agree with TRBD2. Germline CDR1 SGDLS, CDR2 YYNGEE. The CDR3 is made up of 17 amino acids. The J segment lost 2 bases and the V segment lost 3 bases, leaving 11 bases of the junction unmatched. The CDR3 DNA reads TGTGCCAGCAGCGCGCGGAGTAGCGGGGTACCCACAGATACGCAGTATTTT. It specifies CASSARSSGVPTDTQYF.

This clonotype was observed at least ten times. Written as DNA, the CDR3 is TGTGCCAGCAGCTCGGGACAGATAAATCAGCCCCAGCATTTT. As protein: CASSSGQINQPQHF. The chain uses TRBV7-8 and TRBJ1-5; TRBD1 matches 7 bases. CDR1 is SGHVS and CDR2 is FQNEAQ in the germline V gene. The CDR3 contains 14 residues. The V segment lost 4 bases and the J segment 4 bases; nucleotides outside the gene matches: 4.

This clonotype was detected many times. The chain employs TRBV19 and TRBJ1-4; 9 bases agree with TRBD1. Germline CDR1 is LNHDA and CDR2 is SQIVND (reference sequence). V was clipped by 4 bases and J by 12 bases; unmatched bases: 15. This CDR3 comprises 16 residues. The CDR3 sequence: CASSKGQGIVDVELFF. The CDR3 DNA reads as TGTGCCAGTAGTAAGGGACAGGGAATCGTCGATGTTGAACTGTTTTTT.

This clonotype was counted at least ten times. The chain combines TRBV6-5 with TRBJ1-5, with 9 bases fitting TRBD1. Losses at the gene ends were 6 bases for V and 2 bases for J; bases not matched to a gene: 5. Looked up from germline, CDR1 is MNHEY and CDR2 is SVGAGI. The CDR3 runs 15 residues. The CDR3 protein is CASRRDRDGNQPQHF. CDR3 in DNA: TGTGCCAGCAGGCGGGACAGGGATGGCAATCAGCCCCAGCATTTT.

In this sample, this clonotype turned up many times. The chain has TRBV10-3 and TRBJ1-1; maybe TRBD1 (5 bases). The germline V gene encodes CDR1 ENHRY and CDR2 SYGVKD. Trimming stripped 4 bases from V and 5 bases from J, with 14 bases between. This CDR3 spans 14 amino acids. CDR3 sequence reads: CAISGPQGGTEAFF. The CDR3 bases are TGTGCCATCAGTGGGCCCCAGGGAGGGACTGAAGCTTTCTTT.

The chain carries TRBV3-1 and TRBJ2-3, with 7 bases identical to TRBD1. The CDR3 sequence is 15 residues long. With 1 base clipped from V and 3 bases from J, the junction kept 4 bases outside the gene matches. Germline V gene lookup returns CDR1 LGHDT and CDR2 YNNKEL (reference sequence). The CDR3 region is CASSQAQGQTDTQYF. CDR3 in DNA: TGTGCCAGCAGCCAAGCACAGGGGCAAACAGATACGCAGTATTTT.

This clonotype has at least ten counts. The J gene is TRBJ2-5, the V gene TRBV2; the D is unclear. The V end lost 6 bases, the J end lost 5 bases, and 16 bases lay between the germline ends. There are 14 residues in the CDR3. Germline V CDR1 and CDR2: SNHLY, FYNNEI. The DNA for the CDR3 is TGTGCCAGCAGGACCCTGATGGAGTCCGAGACCCAGTACTTC. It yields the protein CASRTLMESETQYF.

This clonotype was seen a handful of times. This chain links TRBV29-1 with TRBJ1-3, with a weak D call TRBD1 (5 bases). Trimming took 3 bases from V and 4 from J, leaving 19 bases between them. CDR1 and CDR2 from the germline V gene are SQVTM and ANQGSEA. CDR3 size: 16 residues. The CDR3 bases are TGCAGCGTTGACTATGACCAGGGCACTGCCGGAAACACCATATATTTT. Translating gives CSVDYDQGTAGNTIYF.

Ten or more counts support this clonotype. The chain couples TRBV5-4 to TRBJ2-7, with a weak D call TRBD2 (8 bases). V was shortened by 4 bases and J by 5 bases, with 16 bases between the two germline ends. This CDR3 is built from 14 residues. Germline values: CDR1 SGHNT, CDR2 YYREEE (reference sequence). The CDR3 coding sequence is TGTGCCAGCAGCGCGGCGGGGGGACAGAACGAGCAGTACTTC. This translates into CASSAAGGQNEQYF.

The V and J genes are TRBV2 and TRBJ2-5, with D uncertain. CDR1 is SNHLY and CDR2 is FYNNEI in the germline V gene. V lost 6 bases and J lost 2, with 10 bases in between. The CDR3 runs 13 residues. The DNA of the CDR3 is TGTGCCAGCAGGACTTCGTTGCAAGAGACCCAGTACTTC. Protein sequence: CASRTSLQETQYF.